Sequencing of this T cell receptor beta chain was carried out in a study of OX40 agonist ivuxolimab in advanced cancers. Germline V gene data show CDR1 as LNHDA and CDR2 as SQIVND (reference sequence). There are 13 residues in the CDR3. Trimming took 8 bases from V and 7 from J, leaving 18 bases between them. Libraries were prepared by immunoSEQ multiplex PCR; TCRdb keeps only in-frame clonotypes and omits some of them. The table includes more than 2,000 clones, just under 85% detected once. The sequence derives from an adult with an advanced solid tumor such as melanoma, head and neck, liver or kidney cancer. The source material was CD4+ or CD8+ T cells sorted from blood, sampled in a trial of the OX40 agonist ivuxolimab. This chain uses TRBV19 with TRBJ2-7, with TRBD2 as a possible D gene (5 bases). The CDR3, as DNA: TGTGCCAGTGTACCCGGGGAATCTGGAGAGCAGTACTTC. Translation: CASVPGESGEQYF.